This T cell receptor beta chain was found in a study of T cells in Graves' hyperthyroidism and ophthalmopathy. Whole-study results and caveats: Ophthalmopathy was identified by the model a median approximately six months ahead of onset. From stable hyperthyroidism, ophthalmopathy was separated by a 13 V-J model.

Amplified TCR beta CDR3 regions came from RNA transcripts. The HTBI primer set was used in a first-round RT-PCR of the TCR CDR3. TCRdb used MiXCR to reprocess the multiplex PCR reads, holding one entry per CDR3 protein. The data contain 560,000 or so distinct CDR3 sequences, 15% to 20% of them singletons. Inclusion characteristics of ophthalmopathy patients comprised a Clinical Activity Score of at least 3, a NOSPECS grade of at least 4, and duration under 3 months. In this sample, this clonotype turned up once. The antigen is not known. Mismatch with germline at one junction end may stem from a read error. The CDR3 is made up of 15 amino acids.

The specimen was blood. V and J are TRBV12-3 or TRBV12-4 and TRBJ1-2, with no clear D. The receptor was isolated from a man aged 35 to 55 with Graves' ophthalmopathy. The CDR3 region is CASSLGRRPLDGYTF. CDR3 in DNA: TGTGCCAGCAGCTTAGGGCGCCGTCCGTTGGATGGCTACACCTTC.